This T cell receptor (beta chain) was found in a study of T cell responses to AZD1222 COVID-19 vaccine. The study's findings and limits: Seropositive AZD1222 recipients at baseline numbered only five or six. The peak T cell response came first, and repertoires were sampled only after it.

To note about this clone: Its antigen is as yet unknown.

Germline CDR1 reads LGHDT; CDR2 reads YNNKEL (reference sequence). This CDR3 has 17 residues. V shed 5 bases and J 2 bases; nucleotides not matched to a gene: 8. Data came from immunoSEQ multiplex PCR; TCRdb stores just in-frame clones and leaves some out. The profile shows 130,000 or so clones, roughly 89% of them singletons. The chain carries TRBV3-1 (or the pseudogene TRBV3-2) and TRBJ2-1, with TRBD2 matching over 11 bases. This specimen consisted of peripheral blood, obtained on day 0 of MenACWY control vaccination. The sequence derives from an adult in good health. The chain's CDR3 is CASSFTGTSGTYNEQFF. The CDR3 DNA follows: TGTGCCAGCAGCTTTACCGGGACTAGCGGAACCTACAATGAGCAGTTCTTC.